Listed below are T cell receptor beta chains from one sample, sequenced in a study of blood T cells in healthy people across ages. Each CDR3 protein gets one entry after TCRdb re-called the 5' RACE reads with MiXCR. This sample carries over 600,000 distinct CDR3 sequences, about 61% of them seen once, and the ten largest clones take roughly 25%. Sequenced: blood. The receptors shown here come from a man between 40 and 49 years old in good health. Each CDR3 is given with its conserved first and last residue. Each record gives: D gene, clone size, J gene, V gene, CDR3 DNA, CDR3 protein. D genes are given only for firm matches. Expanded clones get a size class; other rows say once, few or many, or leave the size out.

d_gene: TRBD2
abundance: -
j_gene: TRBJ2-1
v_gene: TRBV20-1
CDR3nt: TGCAGTGGCCTCCCCGGGGCTAGCGGGATCTGGGGTGAGCAGTTCTTC
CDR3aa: CSGLPGASGIWGEQFF

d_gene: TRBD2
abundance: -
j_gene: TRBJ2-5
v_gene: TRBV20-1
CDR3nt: TGCAGTGCTAGAGTAGCTAGCGGGAGGGCCCAAGAGACCCAGTACTTC
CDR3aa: CSARVASGRAQETQYF

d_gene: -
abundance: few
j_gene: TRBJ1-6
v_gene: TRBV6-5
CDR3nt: TGTGCCAGCACCCCCCGGGGGTCTAATTCACCCCTCCACTTT
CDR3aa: CASTPRGSNSPLHF

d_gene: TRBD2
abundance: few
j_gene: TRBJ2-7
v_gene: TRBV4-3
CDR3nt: TGCGCCAGCAGCCAATCTGGGACTAGTAGCTCCTACGAGCAGTACTTC
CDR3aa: CASSQSGTSSSYEQYF

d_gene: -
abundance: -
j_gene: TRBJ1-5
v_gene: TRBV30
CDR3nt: TGTGCCTGGGACAGGAGTGGACAGCCCCAGCATTTT
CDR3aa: CAWDRSGQPQHF

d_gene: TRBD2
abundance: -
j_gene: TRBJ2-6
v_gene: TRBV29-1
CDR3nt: TGCAGCGTTGGATCGGGAGGGGCTGGGGCCAACGTCCTGACTTTC
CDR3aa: CSVGSGGAGANVLTF

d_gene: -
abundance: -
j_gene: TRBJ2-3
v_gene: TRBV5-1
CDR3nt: TGCGCCAGCAGCTTGAGCCTCCCCACAGATACGCAGTATTTT
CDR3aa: CASSLSLPTDTQYF

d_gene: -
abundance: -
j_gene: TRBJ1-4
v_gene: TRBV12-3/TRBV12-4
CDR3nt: TGTGCCAGCAGTTTCCTTGGGTTGGGTGAAAAACTGTTTTTT
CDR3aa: CASSFLGLGEKLFF

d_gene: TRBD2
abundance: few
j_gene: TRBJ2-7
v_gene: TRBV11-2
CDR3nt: TGTGCCAGCAGCTTAGGAATCGGACTAGCGGACGAGCAGTACTTC
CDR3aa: CASSLGIGLADEQYF

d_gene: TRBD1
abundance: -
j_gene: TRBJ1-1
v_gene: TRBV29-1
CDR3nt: TGCAGCGTTTACCTTGGACAGGGGGATAGCACTGAAGCTTTCTTT
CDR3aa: CSVYLGQGDSTEAFF

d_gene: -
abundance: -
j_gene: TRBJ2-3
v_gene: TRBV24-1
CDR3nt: TGTGCCACCAGTGATTCCAGCGGCCGAGTGGCGCAGTATTTT
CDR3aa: CATSDSSGRVAQYF

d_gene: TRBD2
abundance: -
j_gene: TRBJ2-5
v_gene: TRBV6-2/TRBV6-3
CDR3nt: TGTGCCAGCAAACCTAGTGGTGCGGGAGCCCGGGGAGAGACCCAGTACTTC
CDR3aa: CASKPSGAGARGETQYF

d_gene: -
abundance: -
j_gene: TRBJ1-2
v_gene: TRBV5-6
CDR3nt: TGTGCCAGCAGCCAGAACTCGCGGACCTATGGCTACACCTTC
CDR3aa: CASSQNSRTYGYTF

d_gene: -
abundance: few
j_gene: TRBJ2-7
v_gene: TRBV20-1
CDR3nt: TGCAGTGCTAGAGATCACCGTTCCGAGCAGTACTTC
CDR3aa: CSARDHRSEQYF

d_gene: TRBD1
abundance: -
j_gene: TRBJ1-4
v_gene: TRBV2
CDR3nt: TGTGCCACCCTGACAGGGGTTAAACTGTTTTTT
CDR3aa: CATLTGVKLFF

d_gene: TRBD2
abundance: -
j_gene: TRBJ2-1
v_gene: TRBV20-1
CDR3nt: TGCAGTGGTAAGGGACTAGCGGAATACAATGAGCAGTTCTTC
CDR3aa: CSGKGLAEYNEQFF

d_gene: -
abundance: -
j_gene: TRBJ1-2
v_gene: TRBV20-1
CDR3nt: TGCAGTGCTAGCCGGTCTGACTATGGCTACACCTTC
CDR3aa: CSASRSDYGYTF

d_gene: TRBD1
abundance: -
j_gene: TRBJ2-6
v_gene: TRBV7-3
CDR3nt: TGTGCCAGCAGCCCCAGAGGACAGGGATACTCTGGGGCCAACGTCCTGACTTTC
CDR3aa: CASSPRGQGYSGANVLTF

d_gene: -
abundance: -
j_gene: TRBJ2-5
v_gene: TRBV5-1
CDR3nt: TGCGCCAGCAGCCCATACCGGGAGACCCAGTACTTC
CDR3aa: CASSPYRETQYF

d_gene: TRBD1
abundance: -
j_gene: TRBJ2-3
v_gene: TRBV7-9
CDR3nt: TGTACCAGCATCAGAAAGGAGACAGGGAGCGCAGATACGCAGTATTTT
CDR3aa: CTSIRKETGSADTQYF

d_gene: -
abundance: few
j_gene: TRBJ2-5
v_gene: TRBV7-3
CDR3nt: TGTGCCAGCAGCTTAAACCCGCTGGGGCGAGAGACCCAGTACTTC
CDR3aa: CASSLNPLGRETQYF

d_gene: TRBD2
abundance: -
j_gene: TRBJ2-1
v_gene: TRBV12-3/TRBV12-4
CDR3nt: TGTGCCAGCAGACCTACCGGGACTAGCGGGAGGTATGAGCAGTTCTTC
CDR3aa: CASRPTGTSGRYEQFF

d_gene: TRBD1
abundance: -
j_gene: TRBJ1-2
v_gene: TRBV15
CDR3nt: TGTGCCACCAGCAGCTTGGACAGGGACCTCTATGGCTACACCTTC
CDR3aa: CATSSLDRDLYGYTF

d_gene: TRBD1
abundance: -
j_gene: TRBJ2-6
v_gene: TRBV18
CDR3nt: TGTGCCAGCTCTCCGGCCGGGACAGGTTCGATTGCCGTCCTGACTTTC
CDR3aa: CASSPAGTGSIAVLTF

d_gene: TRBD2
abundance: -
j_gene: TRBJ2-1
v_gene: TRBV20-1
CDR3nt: TGCAGTGCCCTACAGGGACTAGCGGGCAATGAGCAGTTCTTC
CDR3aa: CSALQGLAGNEQFF

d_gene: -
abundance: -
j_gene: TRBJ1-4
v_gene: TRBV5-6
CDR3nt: TGTGCCAGCAGCTCCTCGGGGTATATCGCTGAAAAACTGTTTTTT
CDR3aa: CASSSSGYIAEKLFF